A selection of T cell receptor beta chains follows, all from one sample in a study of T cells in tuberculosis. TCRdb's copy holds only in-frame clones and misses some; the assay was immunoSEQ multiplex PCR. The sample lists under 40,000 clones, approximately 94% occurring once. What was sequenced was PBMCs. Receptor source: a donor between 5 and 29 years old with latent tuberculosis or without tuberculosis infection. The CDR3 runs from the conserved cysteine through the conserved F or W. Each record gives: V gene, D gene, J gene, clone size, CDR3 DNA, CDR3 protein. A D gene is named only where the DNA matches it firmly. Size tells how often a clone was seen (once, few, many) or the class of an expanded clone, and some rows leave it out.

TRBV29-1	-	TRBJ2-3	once	TGCAGCGTTGTCCTAACTAGAAGCACAGATACGCAGTATTTT	CSVVLTRSTDTQYF
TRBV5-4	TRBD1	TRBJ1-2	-	TGTGCCAGACCCCCCAGGGGGTTCCACTATGGCTACACCTTC	CARPPRGFHYGYTF
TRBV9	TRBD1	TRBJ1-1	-	TGTGCCAGCAGCGTAGAGGAGGGGGCGAGCACTGAAGCTTTCTTT	CASSVEEGASTEAFF
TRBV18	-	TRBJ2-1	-	TGTGCCAGCTCACCAAGAGCGGAGCTGGGGGAGCAGTTCTTC	CASSPRAELGEQFF
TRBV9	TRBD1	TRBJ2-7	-	TGTGCCAGCAGCTTTGGACAGGGAGACTACGAGCAGTACTTC	CASSFGQGDYEQYF
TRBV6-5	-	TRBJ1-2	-	TGTGCCAGCAGTCTCCAGGGAACTAACTATGGCTACACCTTC	CASSLQGTNYGYTF
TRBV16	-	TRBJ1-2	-	TGTGCCAGCAGCCAGTCGGTTTATGGCTACACCTTC	CASSQSVYGYTF
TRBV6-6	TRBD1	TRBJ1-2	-	TGTGCCAGCAGCTTCCCGGGACAGGGGACCAGCTACACCTTC	CASSFPGQGTSYTF
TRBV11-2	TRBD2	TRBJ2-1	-	TGTGCCAGCAGCTTAGGGGGCGGGGGAATCTACAATGAGCAGTTCTTC	CASSLGGGGIYNEQFF
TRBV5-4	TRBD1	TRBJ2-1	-	TGTGCCAGCAGCTTGTGGGGACAGGGCCTCAATGAGCAGTTCTTC	CASSLWGQGLNEQFF
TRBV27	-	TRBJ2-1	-	TGTGCCAGCAGTGACCTTTCGGGAGACAATGAGCAGTTCTTC	CASSDLSGDNEQFF
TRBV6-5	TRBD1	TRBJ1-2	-	TGTGCCAGCAGTAGGGACAGACTCAACTATGGCTACACCTTC	CASSRDRLNYGYTF
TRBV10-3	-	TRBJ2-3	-	TGTGCCATCCCTCGACCCCAGGGGACCCCCTCAGATACGCAGTATTTT	CAIPRPQGTPSDTQYF
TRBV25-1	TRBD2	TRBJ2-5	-	TGTGCCAGCAGTGACGCGGAGGGGACTAGCGGGAGTGAGACCCAGTACTTC	CASSDAEGTSGSETQYF
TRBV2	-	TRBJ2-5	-	TGTGCCAGCAGTGAAGCACTGGCTAGCACAGAGACCCAGTACTTC	CASSEALASTETQYF
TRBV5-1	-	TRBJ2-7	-	TGCGCCAGCAGCTTCTGGACAGAAGCCTACGAGCAGTACTTC	CASSFWTEAYEQYF
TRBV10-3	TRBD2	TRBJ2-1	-	TGTGCCATCAGTGGTCAGGGGCTAGCGGGAGGCTTGAGCTCCTACAATGAGCAGTTCTTC	CAISGQGLAGGLSSYNEQFF
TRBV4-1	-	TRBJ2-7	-	TGCGCCAGCAGCCAATCGGGACTTCCTCCCTACGAGCAGTACTTC	CASSQSGLPPYEQYF
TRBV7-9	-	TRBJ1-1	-	TGTGCCAGCAGCTTAGAAGGAAGGAGGATGAAATTT	CASSLEGRRMKF
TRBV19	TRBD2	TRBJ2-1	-	TGTGCCAGTAGTTTCTCGGGACTAGCAAGCAATGAGCAGTTCTTC	CASSFSGLASNEQFF
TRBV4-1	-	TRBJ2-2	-	TGCGCCAGCAGCCAAGCACAGGCGGCCCGAAAGAACACCGGGGAGCTGTTTTTT	CASSQAQAARKNTGELFF
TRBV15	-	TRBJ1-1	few	TGTGCCACCAGCAGAGTAGGGGGGAACACTGAAGCTTTCTTT	CATSRVGGNTEAFF
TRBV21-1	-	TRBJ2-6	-	TGTGCCAGCAGCAGCCGGGACAGGGGCTCTGGGGCCAACGTCCTGACTTTC	CASSSRDRGSGANVLTF
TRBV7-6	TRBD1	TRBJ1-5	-	TGTGCCAGCAGTCCTCAACCCGGAGGGACAGGGCATGTTGAGCCCCAGCATTTT	CASSPQPGGTGHVEPQHF
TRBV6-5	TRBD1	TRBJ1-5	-	TGTGCCAGCAGTACAGGGGGCGGTCAGCCCCAGCATTTT	CASSTGGGQPQHF
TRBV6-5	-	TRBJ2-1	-	TGTGCCAGCCGACTAGTCTCAACCCATGAGCAGTTCTTC	CASRLVSTHEQFF
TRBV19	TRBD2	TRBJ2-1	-	TGTGCCAGTAGTAGCGGGAGAGGTAACAATGAGCAGTTCTTC	CASSSGRGNNEQFF
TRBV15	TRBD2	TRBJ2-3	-	TGTGCCACCAGCAGACTAGCGGGGGCAGGGGATACGCAGTATTTT	CATSRLAGAGDTQYF
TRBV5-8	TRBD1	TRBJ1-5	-	TGTGCCAGCAGCTGGCCCCCCGGGACAGGGAATCAGCCCCAGCATTTT	CASSWPPGTGNQPQHF
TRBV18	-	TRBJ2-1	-	TGTGCCAGCTCACCAAGGGTGGCGGGTGGTGATGAGCAGTTCTTC	CASSPRVAGGDEQFF
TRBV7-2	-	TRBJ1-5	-	TGTGCCAGCAGCTTAGCGGGGCTAAGCAATCAGCCCCAGCATTTT	CASSLAGLSNQPQHF
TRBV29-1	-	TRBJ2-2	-	TGCAGCGTTGGTCAGATGAACACCGGGGAGCTGTTTTTT	CSVGQMNTGELFF